This passage covers 22 T cell receptor beta chains from one sample sequenced in a study of cytomegalovirus exposure and HLA in healthy donors. Method: immunoSEQ multiplex PCR; TCRdb's copy keeps in-frame clones and lacks some. The table lists 97,000 or so clones, roughly 95% of them singletons, with approximately 1% in the top ten. Sequencing used PBMCs. The receptors here all came from a young woman in good health and CMV-seronegative.

The chain combines TRBV5-4 with TRBJ2-1; maybe TRBD2 (5 bases). The V gene lost 1 base and the J gene lost 7 bases, with 12 bases spanning the gap. Looked up from germline, CDR1 is SGHNT and CDR2 is YYREEE (reference sequence). The CDR3 runs to 14 residues. CDR3 coding DNA: TGTGCCAGCAGCTTGCGCTACTCGGGGAATGAGCAGTTCTTC. Residues: CASSLRYSGNEQFF.

The chain combines TRBV5-4 with TRBJ2-5; 8 nucleotides match TRBD2. This CDR3 region has 16 residues. J lost 1 base, V lost 2 bases, and 7 bases had no gene match. The V gene's germline CDR1 is SGHNT and CDR2 YYREEE (reference sequence). The CDR3 is CASSLGSSGPQETQYF. Here the CDR3 DNA reads TGTGCCAGCAGCTTAGGGTCTAGCGGGCCCCAAGAGACCCAGTACTTC.

This clone was seen a single time. This chain joins TRBV5-4 and TRBJ2-5; 8 positions agree with TRBD2. Germline CDR1 and CDR2: SGHNT and YYREEE (reference sequence). V shed 3 bases and J 3 bases; nucleotides not matched to a gene: 7. The CDR3 is 15 residues long. The CDR3 DNA reads TGTGCCAGCAGCTCTCCCGGCGGGGGGAAAGAGACCCAGTACTTC. It encodes CASSSPGGGKETQYF.

V and J are TRBV5-6 and TRBJ1-3; a possible D gene is TRBD1 (5 bases). Trimming removed 0 bases from V and 4 bases from J, with 8 bases in between. The CDR3 has 14 residues. Germline V gives CDR1 SGHDT, CDR2 YYEEEE. The CDR3 DNA reads TGTGCCAGCAGCTTGGCGGGGGTCGGAAACACCATATATTTT. Amino acids: CASSLAGVGNTIYF.

With respect to this clone: The sample holds other DNA sequences that translate to the same CDR3. The rearrangement links TRBV5-1 to TRBJ2-2; the D is unclear. V was shortened by 5 bases and J by 6 bases, with 8 bases between the two germline ends. The CDR3 runs 12 residues. The V gene's germline CDR1 is SGHRS and CDR2 YFSETQ. CDR3: CASRGGSGELFF. The CDR3 DNA reads TGCGCCAGCAGAGGCGGTTCCGGGGAGCTGTTTTTT.

The gene calls are TRBV18 and TRBJ1-5; 10 bases align to TRBD1. J was trimmed by 7 bases and V by 6 bases; bases with no gene match: 3. This CDR3 comprises 13 residues. Germline V gives CDR1 KGHSH, CDR2 LQKENI. The CDR3 reads CASSGTGDQPQHF. The CDR3 DNA sequence: TGTGCCAGCTCCGGGACAGGGGACCAGCCCCAGCATTTT. Filled out from reference TRBV18 and TRBJ1-5, the complete variable domain reads NAGVMQNPRHLVRRRGQEARLRCSPMKGHSHVYWYRQLPEEGLKFMVYLQKENIIDESGMPKERFSAEFPKEGPSILRIQQVVRGDSAAYFCASSGTGDQPQHFGDGTRLSIL.

V usage is TRBV19 and J usage is TRBJ2-2, with TRBD1 matching 8 bases. The CDR3 extends over 12 amino acids. The J segment lost 8 bases and the V segment lost 6 bases, leaving 2 bases of the junction unmatched. Germline V gives CDR1 LNHDA, CDR2 SQIVND (reference sequence). The CDR3 is CASRTGVGELFF. The CDR3 DNA is TGTGCCAGTAGGACAGGGGTTGGGGAGCTGTTTTTT. The full variable domain, with the rest looked up from reference TRBV19 and TRBJ2-2, is DGGITQSPKYLFRKEGQNVTLSCEQNLNHDAMYWYRQDPGQGLRLIYYSQIVNDFQKGDIAEGYSVSREKKESFPLTVTSAQKNPTAFYLCASRTGVGELFFGEGSRLTVL.

CDR3 in amino acids: CAISDQNSYNEQFF. The CDR3 region has the DNA TGTGCCATCAGTGACCAAAACTCCTACAATGAGCAGTTCTTC. This chain uses TRBV10-3 with TRBJ2-1; D uncertain. The CDR3 spans 14 residues. Germline CDR1 is ENHRY and CDR2 is SYGVKD. V shed 3 bases and J shed 0 bases, with 6 bases lying between them.

The chain combines TRBV9 with TRBJ2-7; 9 nucleotides agree with TRBD2. The germline CDR1 and CDR2 sequences are SGDLS and YYNGEE. V was clipped by 0 bases and J by 6 bases; unmatched bases: 7. The CDR3 has 15 amino acids. As DNA, the CDR3 is TGTGCCAGCAGCGTAGCTGTAGCGGGAGCCGCCGAGCAGTACTTC. This encodes CASSVAVAGAAEQYF. Full variable domain (rest looked up from reference TRBV9 and TRBJ2-7): DSGVTQTPKHLITATGQRVTLRCSPRSGDLSVYWYQQSLDQGLQFLIQYYNGEERAKGNILERFSAQQFPDLHSELNLSSLELGDSALYFCASSVAVAGAAEQYFGPGTRLTVT.

V gene TRBV30 combines with J gene TRBJ1-6, with TRBD1 identical over 9 bases. The ends lost 0 bases at V and 10 bases at J; junction bases unmatched: 4. This CDR3 is built from 14 residues. Germline values: CDR1 GTSNPN, CDR2 SVGIG (reference sequence). For the CDR3, the DNA is TGTGCCTGGAGTGTACTGGACAGGGGCTCACCCCTCCACTTT. It codes for CAWSVLDRGSPLHF.

The genes are TRBV7-6 and TRBJ2-1; 7 bases are a match to TRBD1. V gave up 5 bases and J gave up 8 bases; unmatched junction bases: 12. The CDR3 covers 15 residues. From germline, CDR1 is SGHVS and CDR2 FNYEAQ. The CDR3 is CASSPPGQMGDEQFF. Written as DNA, the CDR3 is TGTGCCAGCAGCCCCCCGGGACAGATGGGCGATGAGCAGTTCTTC.

V is TRBV4-2 and J is TRBJ2-7, with TRBD1 matching over 7 bases. The CDR3 has 17 residues. Germline values: CDR1 LGHNA, CDR2 YNFKEQ. Germline trimming cut 0 bases from V and 3 bases from J; bases unmatched to any gene: 11. The CDR3 reads CASSQDLAGGIFYEQYF. CDR3 nucleotides: TGTGCCAGCAGCCAAGATTTGGCAGGGGGAATATTCTACGAGCAGTACTTC.

The J gene is TRBJ1-1, the V gene TRBV11-3; D remains ambiguous. V dropped 2 bases and J dropped 7 bases, with 14 bases sitting between them. CDR1 SGHNT and CDR2 YENEEA come from the germline V gene. CDR3 length: 14 residues. CDR3 DNA: TGTGCCAGCAGCTTATCTTCCGGCGCGGGTGAAGCTTTCTTT. This encodes CASSLSSGAGEAFF.

The V and J genes are TRBV7-9 and TRBJ1-1, with D unresolved. Germline V gene sequence: CDR1 SEHNR, CDR2 FQNEAQ (reference sequence). This CDR3 is built from 13 residues. Trimming removed 1 base at V and 6 bases at J, with 9 bases between. The CDR3 reads CASSLVAGAEAFF. The CDR3 coding sequence is TGTGCCAGCAGCTTAGTGGCGGGCGCTGAAGCTTTCTTT.

This chain links TRBV7-9 with TRBJ1-2; 8 bases align to TRBD1. Germline lookup yields CDR1 SEHNR and CDR2 FQNEAQ (reference sequence). This CDR3 region has 15 residues. Germline trimming cut 4 bases from V and 4 bases from J; bases unmatched to any gene: 8. The CDR3 loop reads CASSSGQGLGYGYTF. CDR3 nucleotides: TGTGCCAGCAGCTCAGGACAGGGTTTAGGCTATGGCTACACCTTC.

The V gene is TRBV30, the J gene TRBJ2-2, with 8 bases aligning to TRBD2. V was clipped by 4 bases and J by 4 bases; unmatched bases: 8. This CDR3 has 15 amino acids. The V gene's germline CDR1 is GTSNPN and CDR2 SVGIG (reference sequence). The CDR3 region is CAWIYGRGGTGELFF. The CDR3 DNA sequence: TGTGCCTGGATTTACGGGAGGGGGGGCACCGGGGAGCTGTTTTTT. Using reference TRBV30 and TRBJ2-2 for the parts outside the CDR3, the full variable domain is SQTIHQWPATLVQPVGSPLSLECTVEGTSNPNLYWYRQAAGRGLQLLFYSVGIGQISSEVPQNLSASRPQDRQFILSSKKLLLSDSGFYLCAWIYGRGGTGELFFGEGSRLTVL.

The chain links TRBV5-1 to TRBJ1-2; weak D call: TRBD1 (6 bases). V was trimmed by 5 bases and J by 2 bases, leaving 10 bases between them. The CDR3 spans 13 residues. Germline V gene lookup returns CDR1 SGHRS and CDR2 YFSETQ. This CDR3 reads CASRSGQNYGYTF. The CDR3, as DNA: TGCGCCAGCAGATCCGGACAGAACTATGGCTACACCTTC.

The chain combines TRBV7-9 with TRBJ2-7; unclear D gene. The length of the CDR3 is 15 residues. Between the trimmed V and J ends, which lost 1 base and 3 bases, there was a span of 13 bases. CDR1 SEHNR and CDR2 FQNEAQ come from the germline V gene (reference sequence). Here the CDR3 DNA reads TGTGCCAGCAGCTTAGGTGGCGGTATTTACTACGAGCAGTACTTC. Its translation: CASSLGGGIYYEQYF.

As for this clone: This CDR3 is also generated by other DNA sequences in the sample. The V and J genes are TRBV19 and TRBJ1-1; 8 positions match TRBD1. V was pared by 2 bases and J by 5 bases, with 1 base of the junction left unmatched. CDR1 LNHDA and CDR2 SQIVND come from the germline V gene (reference sequence). The CDR3 has 13 amino acids. CDR3 sequence: CASSITGGTEAFF. CDR3 in DNA: TGTGCCAGTAGTATAACAGGGGGTACTGAAGCTTTCTTT.

The genes are TRBV27 and TRBJ2-1, with TRBD1 matching over 7 bases. The germline V gene has CDR1 MNHEY and CDR2 SMNVEV (reference sequence). V was pared by 4 bases and J by 9 bases, with 18 bases of the junction left unmatched. CDR3 length: 17 residues. In DNA, the CDR3 is TGTGCCAGCAGTTCCCTCGGGGACAGCCCCTTCCGGGGTGAGCAGTTCTTC. Its protein is CASSSLGDSPFRGEQFF.

This clone was picked up one time. The chain uses TRBV19 and TRBJ2-7; 7 nucleotides agree with TRBD1. Germline CDR1 LNHDA, CDR2 SQIVND (reference sequence). The CDR3 spans 17 residues. With 1 base clipped from V and 2 bases from J, the junction kept 11 bases outside the gene matches. CDR3 nucleotide sequence: TGTGCCAGTAGTATAGCGCACGGGACAGACGCTCCCTACGAGCAGTACTTC. It is translated as CASSIAHGTDAPYEQYF.

This chain links TRBV5-6 with TRBJ1-2; the D gene is possibly TRBD1 (6 bases). In germline, CDR1 is SGHDT, CDR2 YYEEEE. The germline V and J ends were trimmed by 1 base and 8 bases, with 12 bases remaining between them. The CDR3 has 13 residues. The DNA for the CDR3 is TGTGCCAGCAGCTTGACAGGGACGGGAGGCTACACCTTC. This sequence encodes CASSLTGTGGYTF. Together with reference TRBV5-6 and TRBJ1-2, the CDR3 gives the full variable domain: DAGVTQSPTHLIKTRGQQVTLRCSPKSGHDTVSWYQQALGQGPQFIFQYYEEEERQRGNFPDRFSGHQFPNYSSELNVNALLLGDSALYLCASSLTGTGGYTFGSGTRLTVV.